The clone carrying this T cell receptor (beta chain) showed up just a few times. TCRdb passed the RT-PCR reads through MiXCR, listing each CDR3 protein once. The table shows some 92,000 distinct CDR3 sequences, with roughly 50% occurring only once. These data are taken from a study of patients and donors after allogeneic stem cell transplantation. The CDR3 covers 13 residues. Germline V gene lookup returns CDR1 ENHRY and CDR2 SYGVKD. With 4 bases removed from V and 6 bases from J, the gap between germline ends came to 12 bases. The chain is built from TRBV10-3 and TRBJ1-2; D unresolved. The receptor comes from a human donor who was either an allogeneic HSCT recipient or a stem cell or donor lymphocyte infusion donor (not recorded which). It is not recorded whose cells these are; they may come from a transplant donor. The sequencing input was blood, either unsorted or a sorted T cell fraction (not recorded which). CDR3 nucleotides: TGTGCCATCAGTGTAGAAGGTCTCCATGGCTACACCTTC. It encodes CAISVEGLHGYTF.